These 27 T cell receptor beta chains share one sample of origin, sequenced in a study of cytomegalovirus exposure and HLA in healthy donors. Primers: 60 Vbeta forward and 13 Jbeta reverse. The repertoire was sequenced with immunoSEQ multiplex PCR; TCRdb's copy has only in-frame clones and lacks some. The sample yields around 78,000 clones, of which the top ten take up 3% to 4%. The sequencing input was PBMCs. The receptors shown here come from a man aged 18 to 35 in good health and CMV-seropositive.

This chain connects TRBV6-1 to TRBJ2-7; weak D call: TRBD1 (5 bases). The V end was cut by 6 bases, the J end by 7 bases, with 19 bases between. Germline values: CDR1 MNHNS, CDR2 SASEGT. The CDR3 is made up of 14 amino acids. CDR3 sequence: CASSTLQGGWEQYF. As DNA, the CDR3 is TGTGCCAGCAGCACCCTCCAGGGCGGCTGGGAGCAGTACTTC.

The CDR3 coding sequence is TGTGCCAGCAGCCGTCCGTCTAGCGGGAAGACCGGGGAGCTGTTTTTT. Its protein product is CASSRPSSGKTGELFF. V usage is TRBV5-6 and J usage is TRBJ2-2, with TRBD2 matching over 9 bases. V gave up 4 bases and J gave up 5 bases; unmatched junction bases: 9. The CDR3 runs to 16 residues. CDR1 and CDR2 from the germline V gene are SGHDT and YYEEEE. The variable domain in full, completed from reference TRBV5-6 and TRBJ2-2, reads DAGVTQSPTHLIKTRGQQVTLRCSPKSGHDTVSWYQQALGQGPQFIFQYYEEEERQRGNFPDRFSGHQFPNYSSELNVNALLLGDSALYLCASSRPSSGKTGELFFGEGSRLTVL.

The rearrangement uses TRBV2 and TRBJ1-2; 8 bases agree with TRBD1. Unmatched junction bases numbered 12, after V lost 6 bases and J lost 9 bases. Germline assignment: CDR1 SNHLY and CDR2 FYNNEI. The CDR3 consists of 14 residues. The CDR3 region has the DNA TGTGCCAGCAGGGCAGGGGGCGCCTCGCTGAGCTACACCTTC. As protein: CASRAGGASLSYTF.

The V call is TRBV11-2, the J call TRBJ2-7, with TRBD2 matching over 10 bases. Trimming removed 5 bases from V and 5 bases from J; junction bases left unmatched: 12. CDR1 is SGHAT and CDR2 is FQNNGV in the germline V gene. The CDR3 contains 16 residues. The CDR3 protein is CASSPLAGGVEHEQYF. CDR3 coding DNA: TGTGCCAGCAGCCCTTTAGCGGGAGGAGTGGAACACGAGCAGTACTTC.

The rearrangement joins TRBV9 to TRBJ2-1; 8 positions match TRBD2. This CDR3 is built from 16 residues. J gave up 4 bases and V 0 bases, and 6 bases lay outside the gene matches. CDR1 is SGDLS and CDR2 is YYNGEE in the germline V gene. CDR3 residues: CASSVGIAGNYNEQFF. The CDR3 nucleotides are TGTGCCAGCAGCGTAGGTATAGCGGGGAATTACAATGAGCAGTTCTTC.

The V gene is TRBV19, the J gene TRBJ1-2; 7 nucleotides align to TRBD1. This CDR3 region has 13 residues. In germline, CDR1 is LNHDA, CDR2 SQIVND (reference sequence). V shed 7 bases, J shed 8 bases, and the junction held 10 bases outside the gene matches. In nucleotides, the CDR3 is TGTGCCAGTACCCGAGACAGGGATGACGGCTACACCTTC. This codes for CASTRDRDDGYTF.

The chain couples TRBV4-2 to TRBJ2-7; 9 bases map to TRBD2. V was clipped by 0 bases and J by 6 bases; unmatched bases: 6. The V gene's germline CDR1 is LGHNA and CDR2 YNFKEQ. The CDR3 length is 15 residues. The CDR3 DNA sequence: TGTGCCAGCAGCCAAGATGCAGCGGGAGGCTCCGAGCAGTACTTC. It yields the protein CASSQDAAGGSEQYF.

The chain recombines TRBV2 with TRBJ2-3; TRBD1 agrees at 7 bases. The CDR3 has 14 amino acids. V trimming: 8 bases; J trimming: 6 bases; junction bases outside the gene matches: 11. CDR1 and CDR2 (germline): SNHLY, FYNNEI. The CDR3 is CASGPDRAGDTQYF. The CDR3 nucleotides are TGTGCCAGCGGCCCAGACAGGGCGGGTGATACGCAGTATTTT.

This chain links TRBV7-9 with TRBJ1-1; D perhaps matches TRBD1 (5 bases). The germline V gene has CDR1 SEHNR and CDR2 FQNEAQ (reference sequence). This CDR3 spans 13 amino acids. The V and J ends lost 7 bases and 3 bases respectively, with 12 bases between them. This CDR3 reads CASNVDSYTEAFF. The CDR3 region has the DNA TGTGCCAGCAACGTAGACAGTTACACTGAAGCTTTCTTT.

This sequence joins TRBV5-4 and TRBJ1-6; the D gene is possibly TRBD1 (5 bases). The CDR3 contains 14 residues. Germline V gene sequence: CDR1 SGHNT, CDR2 YYREEE (reference sequence). Trimming took 6 bases from V and 10 from J, leaving 17 bases between them. The CDR3 spells CASTRTDNRSPLHF. The CDR3 DNA reads as TGTGCCAGCACCCGGACGGACAATCGATCACCCCTCCACTTT.

The J gene is TRBJ2-7, the V gene TRBV28; TRBD2 might be the D (5 bases). This CDR3 is 17 amino acids long. V lost 4 bases, J lost 0 bases, and 19 bases lay in between. Germline assignment: CDR1 MDHEN and CDR2 SYDVKM. The CDR3 loop is CASSSMDSLGFSYEQYF. The CDR3 region has the DNA TGTGCCAGCAGTTCCATGGACTCGCTGGGATTCTCCTACGAGCAGTACTTC.

The chain joins TRBV6-1 to TRBJ2-2, with D uncertain. V shed 1 base and J shed 13 bases, with 13 bases lying between them. This CDR3 is built from 13 residues. In germline, CDR1 is MNHNS, CDR2 SASEGT. Here the CDR3 DNA reads TGTGCCAGCAGTGAAGAGCAAAATCTTCGGCTGTTTTTT. Encoded protein: CASSEEQNLRLFF.

This sequence joins TRBV9 and TRBJ2-3; perhaps TRBD2 as D (6 bases). The CDR3 has 18 residues. In germline, CDR1 is SGDLS, CDR2 YYNGEE. Trimming removed 3 bases from V and 1 base from J, with 21 bases in between. CDR3 sequence reads: CASSETTGTLYGTDTQYF. CDR3 nucleotide sequence: TGTGCCAGCAGCGAAACGACCGGGACTTTATACGGCACAGATACGCAGTATTTT. Using reference TRBV9 and TRBJ2-3 for the parts outside the CDR3, the full variable domain is DSGVTQTPKHLITATGQRVTLRCSPRSGDLSVYWYQQSLDQGLQFLIQYYNGEERAKGNILERFSAQQFPDLHSELNLSSLELGDSALYFCASSETTGTLYGTDTQYFGPGTRLTVL.

This chain connects TRBV19 to TRBJ2-1, with a possible D match to TRBD1 (6 bases). The CDR3 spans 13 residues. Germline V gives CDR1 LNHDA, CDR2 SQIVND (reference sequence). V was cut by 6 bases and J by 11 bases, with 17 bases left in between. The CDR3 DNA reads TGTGCCAGTAGGCACGGTGCCGGGACACAGCAGTTCTTC. Amino acids: CASRHGAGTQQFF. Drawing the rest from reference TRBV19 and TRBJ2-1, the complete variable domain is DGGITQSPKYLFRKEGQNVTLSCEQNLNHDAMYWYRQDPGQGLRLIYYSQIVNDFQKGDIAEGYSVSREKKESFPLTVTSAQKNPTAFYLCASRHGAGTQQFFGPGTRLTVL.

The rearrangement uses TRBV18 and TRBJ1-1; D remains unclear. Looked up from germline, CDR1 is KGHSH and CDR2 is LQKENI. The CDR3 extends over 16 amino acids. V was shortened by 6 bases and J by 3 bases, with 20 bases between the two germline ends. CDR3 DNA: TGTGCCAGCTCGCCAACAAAAGACTTACCGTACACTGAAGCTTTCTTT. It codes for CASSPTKDLPYTEAFF.

The chain uses TRBV7-3 and TRBJ2-3; D may be TRBD1 (6 bases). The CDR3 consists of 14 residues. V was pared by 5 bases and J by 2 bases, with 11 bases between. CDR1 and CDR2 (germline): SGHTA, FQGTGA. CDR3: CASSQTGTTDTQYF. The CDR3 nucleotides read TGTGCCAGCAGCCAAACAGGGACCACAGATACGCAGTATTTT.

The CDR3 DNA reads as TGTGCCAGCAGGTCGTCCTGGAACACTGAAGCTTTCTTT. This codes for CASRSSWNTEAFF. The V gene is TRBV7-6, the J gene TRBJ1-1; D remains unclear. This CDR3 region has 13 residues. Trimming cost V 6 bases and J 1 base, with 9 bases left between them. The V gene's germline CDR1 is SGHVS and CDR2 FNYEAQ.

This sequence joins TRBV11-2 and TRBJ2-5; TRBD1 is a possible D gene (6 bases). Trimming removed 0 bases from V and 5 bases from J, with 10 bases in between. Germline CDR1 is SGHAT and CDR2 is FQNNGV. This CDR3 has 14 residues. This CDR3 reads CASSLEDTGETQYF. The CDR3 nucleotides read TGTGCCAGCAGCTTAGAAGACACAGGGGAGACCCAGTACTTC. The full variable domain, in which reference TRBV11-2 and TRBJ2-5 provide the parts outside the CDR3, is EAGVAQSPRYKIIEKRQSVAFWCNPISGHATLYWYQQILGQGPKLLIQFQNNGVVDDSQLPKDRFSAERLKGVDSTLKIQPAKLEDSAVYLCASSLEDTGETQYFGPGTRLLVL.

This sequence joins TRBV5-1 and TRBJ1-4, with 7 bases that match TRBD1. The germline CDR1 and CDR2 sequences are SGHRS and YFSETQ. V lost 2 bases, J lost 6 bases, and 4 bases stayed unmatched. The CDR3 loop spans 14 amino acids. This CDR3 is CASSFGQADEKLFF. For the CDR3, the DNA is TGCGCCAGCAGCTTCGGACAGGCGGATGAAAAACTGTTTTTT.

V and J are TRBV6-6 and TRBJ1-2; TRBD1 aligns across 10 bases. The germline gives CDR1 MNHNY, CDR2 SVGAGI (reference sequence). This CDR3 has 16 residues. V gave up 4 bases and J gave up 5 bases; unmatched junction bases: 10. DNA for the CDR3: TGTGCCAGCAGTTCTGGTGTCGGGACAGGGGCGTATGGCTACACCTTC. Protein sequence: CASSSGVGTGAYGYTF.

V gene TRBV4-1 combines with J gene TRBJ1-2; 7 bases agree with TRBD1. J was trimmed by 2 bases and V by 4 bases; bases with no gene match: 1. Per the germline V gene, CDR1 is MGHRA and CDR2 is YSYEKL. The CDR3 sequence is 13 residues long. Here the CDR3 reads CASSPGQNYGYTF. As DNA, the CDR3 is TGCGCCAGCAGCCCGGGACAGAACTATGGCTACACCTTC.

This sequence joins TRBV13 and TRBJ1-5; the D gene is possibly TRBD1 (5 bases). Looked up from germline, CDR1 is PRHDT and CDR2 is FYEKMQ (reference sequence). The CDR3 runs to 14 residues. Trimming removed 4 bases from V and 5 bases from J, with 12 bases in between. The CDR3 DNA reads TGTGCCAGCAGCTCCGGGACTCTAGATCAGCCCCAGCATTTT. Its protein product is CASSSGTLDQPQHF.

The chain couples TRBV5-1 to TRBJ2-7; 10 nucleotides agree with TRBD1. V shed 4 bases, J shed 4 bases, and the junction held 5 bases outside the gene matches. The germline V gene has CDR1 SGHRS and CDR2 YFSETQ. This CDR3 has 14 amino acids. The CDR3 region has the DNA TGCGCCAGCAGCCCCGGACAGGGGGATTACGAGCAGTACTTC. Its translation: CASSPGQGDYEQYF.

V usage is TRBV6-5 and J usage is TRBJ2-7; the match to TRBD1 covers 11 bases. The germline V gene has CDR1 MNHEY and CDR2 SVGAGI. CDR3 size: 15 residues. With 5 bases clipped from V and 5 bases from J, the junction kept 8 bases outside the gene matches. The CDR3 region has the DNA TGTGCCAGCAGTCCCCCCGGGACAGGGGGAAACGAGCAGTACTTC. Its translation is CASSPPGTGGNEQYF.

The J gene is TRBJ1-2, the V gene TRBV14; D remains ambiguous. V lost 1 base and J 2 bases, leaving 8 bases between the germline ends. Germline loops: CDR1 SGHDN, CDR2 FVKESK. The CDR3 is 14 amino acids. This chain's CDR3 is CASSQVAVNYGYTF. The CDR3 region has the DNA TGTGCCAGCAGCCAAGTGGCCGTAAACTATGGCTACACCTTC.

The V gene is TRBV27, the J gene TRBJ1-1, with D uncertain. The V end was cut by 2 bases, the J end by 5 bases, with 12 bases between. Germline V CDR1 and CDR2: MNHEY, SMNVEV (reference sequence). The CDR3 runs to 14 residues. The CDR3 is CASSLARLSTEAFF. Here the CDR3 DNA reads TGTGCCAGCAGTTTAGCCCGGTTGAGTACTGAAGCTTTCTTT.

The V gene is TRBV30, the J gene TRBJ2-1; D is perhaps TRBD1 (5 bases). CDR1 and CDR2 (germline): GTSNPN, SVGIG (reference sequence). Trimming stripped 2 bases from V and 8 bases from J, with 7 bases between. The CDR3 runs 11 residues. CDR3 protein: CAWSWGDEQFF. The CDR3, as DNA: TGTGCCTGGAGTTGGGGCGATGAGCAGTTCTTC.